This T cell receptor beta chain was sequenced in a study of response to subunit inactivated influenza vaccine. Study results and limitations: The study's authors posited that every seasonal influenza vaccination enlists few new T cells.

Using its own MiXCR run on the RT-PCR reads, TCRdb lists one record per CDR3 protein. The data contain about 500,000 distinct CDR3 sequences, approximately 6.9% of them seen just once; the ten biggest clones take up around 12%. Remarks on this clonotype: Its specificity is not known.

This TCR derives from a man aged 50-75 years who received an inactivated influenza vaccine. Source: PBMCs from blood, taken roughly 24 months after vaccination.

CDR3 region: CASSPGTGSGTEAFF. CDR3 nucleotides: TGTGCCAGCAGTCCAGGGACAGGGAGCGGCACTGAAGCTTTCTTT. V is TRBV12-3 or TRBV12-4 and J is TRBJ1-1; TRBD1 matches at 9 bases. V dropped 5 bases and J dropped 4; count of bases not matched to a gene: 8. The CDR3 covers 15 residues.